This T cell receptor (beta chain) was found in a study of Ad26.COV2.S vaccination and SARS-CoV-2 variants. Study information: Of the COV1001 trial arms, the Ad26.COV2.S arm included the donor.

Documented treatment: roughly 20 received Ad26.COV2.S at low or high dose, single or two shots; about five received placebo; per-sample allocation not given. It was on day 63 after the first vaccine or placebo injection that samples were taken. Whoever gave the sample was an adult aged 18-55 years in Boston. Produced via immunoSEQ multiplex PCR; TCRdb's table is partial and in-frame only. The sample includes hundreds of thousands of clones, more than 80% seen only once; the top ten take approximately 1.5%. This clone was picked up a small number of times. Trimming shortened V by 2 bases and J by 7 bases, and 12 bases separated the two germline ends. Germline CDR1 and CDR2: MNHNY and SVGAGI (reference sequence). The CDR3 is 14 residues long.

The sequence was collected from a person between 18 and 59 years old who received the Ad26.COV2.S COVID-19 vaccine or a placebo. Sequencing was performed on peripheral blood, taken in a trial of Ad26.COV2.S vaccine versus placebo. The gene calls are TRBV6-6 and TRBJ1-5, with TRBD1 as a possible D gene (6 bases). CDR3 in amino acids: CASSYGNGGQPQHF. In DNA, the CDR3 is TGTGCCAGCAGTTACGGGAACGGGGGCCAGCCCCAGCATTTT.